This entry is about one T cell receptor beta chain. The sample carries other DNA sequences with the same CDR3. Assay used: immunoSEQ multiplex PCR; TCRdb lists only in-frame clones, some missing. The data contain some 59,000 clones, roughly 87% of them singletons. The sample comes from a study of T cell changes during pregnancy in multiple sclerosis. Deletions cut 1 base from V and 2 bases from J, with 3 bases between. The length of the CDR3 is 12 residues. CDR1 is SGHTA and CDR2 is FQGNSA in the germline V gene. The sample in question was peripheral blood, obtained in the third trimester of pregnancy. This receptor was identified in a female donor in good health, enrolled as a control in a pregnancy study. The chain uses TRBV7-2 and TRBJ2-7; D is ambiguous. The CDR3 nucleotides are TGTGCCAGCAGCTTAGGAGCCTACGAGCAGTACTTC. Protein product: CASSLGAYEQYF.